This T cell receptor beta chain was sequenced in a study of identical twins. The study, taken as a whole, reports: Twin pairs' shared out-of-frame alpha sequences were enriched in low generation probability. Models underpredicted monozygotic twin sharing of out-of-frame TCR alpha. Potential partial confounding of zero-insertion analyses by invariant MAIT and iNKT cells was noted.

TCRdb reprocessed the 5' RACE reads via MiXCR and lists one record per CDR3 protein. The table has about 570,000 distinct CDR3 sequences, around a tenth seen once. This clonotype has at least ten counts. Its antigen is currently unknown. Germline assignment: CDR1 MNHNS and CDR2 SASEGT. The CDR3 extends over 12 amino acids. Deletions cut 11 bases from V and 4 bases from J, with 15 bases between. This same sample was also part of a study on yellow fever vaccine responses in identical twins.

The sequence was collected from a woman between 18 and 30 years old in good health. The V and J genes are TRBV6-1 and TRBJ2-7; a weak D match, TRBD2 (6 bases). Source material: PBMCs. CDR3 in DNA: TGTGCCGGGGGACTTACTCAATACGAGCAGTACTTC. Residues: CAGGLTQYEQYF.